This T cell receptor beta chain was documented in a study of blood T cell repertoires in COVID-19. For the study at large: The samples span acute and convalescent COVID-19 from the United States, Italy and Spain. T cells, B-cell-depleted T cells, or PBMCs supplied cDNA or gDNA.

As processed by the authors: Estimation of nucleated cell counts relied on the amplification of reference gene primers. Repertoires were generated with immunoSEQ multiplex PCR, while TCRdb's copy carries only in-frame clones and drops some. From that table come the V and J calls and clone size; the DNA was used to work out D and trimming. The repertoire consists of about 160,000 clones, with over 80% occurring once and the leading ten covering about 3.9%. V lost 10 bases to trimming and J lost 1 base, with 17 bases between them. This CDR3 contains 14 residues. The chain recombines TRBV23-1 with TRBJ2-7, with D maybe TRBD2 (5 bases). TRBV23-1 is annotated as an ORF whose role is uncertain. Sequenced: peripheral blood. The sequence came from a woman in her sixties or seventies who had recovered from COVID-19. CDR3 nucleotides: TGCGCCACCAACTCCCGGGAAGGGTCCTACGAGCAGTACTTC. It translates to CATNSREGSYEQYF.